Listed below are T cell receptor beta chains from one sample, sequenced in a study of blood T cell repertoires in COVID-19. Here immunoSEQ multiplex PCR was the method, and the copy in TCRdb shows in-frame clones only, minus some. Of about 87,000 clones in the sample, roughly 76% were seen once. The sequenced sample was peripheral blood. These receptors all stem from an elderly woman with active or convalescent COVID-19. CDR3s include the opening cysteine and the closing phenylalanine or tryptophan. A D gene is named only where the DNA matches it firmly. The listing skips clone size in some rows; elsewhere it reads once, few, many or a size class.

d_call	clone_size	v_call	j_call	cdr3_nt	cdr3_aa
-	-	TRBV7-9	TRBJ2-5	TGTGCCAGCGCCCGGGGGACTCAAGAGACCCAGTACTTC	CASARGTQETQYF
TRBD1	few	TRBV10-1	TRBJ1-2	TGCGCCAGCACCCTGGAATGGGACAGGGTGTCGGATGGCTACACCTTC	CASTLEWDRVSDGYTF
TRBD1	many	TRBV7-2	TRBJ1-1	TGTGCCAGCTCGACAGGGGCTAGCGCTGAAGCTTTCTTT	CASSTGASAEAFF
-	few	TRBV28	TRBJ1-1	TGTGCCAGCACCGTGTCCTTGAACACTGAAGCTTTCTTT	CASTVSLNTEAFF
TRBD1	-	TRBV6-4	TRBJ2-1	TGTGCCAGCAGTGACTCTAACAGGGGCTTTGGACACAATGAGCAGTTCTTC	CASSDSNRGFGHNEQFF
TRBD2	-	TRBV27	TRBJ2-1	TGTGCCAGCGGTAGCGGGGGGGCAGAGTCCTACAATGAGCAGTTCTTC	CASGSGGAESYNEQFF
TRBD2	once	TRBV27	TRBJ2-3	TGTGCCAGCAGTGAGATAGCGGGAGGCACAGATACGCAGTATTTT	CASSEIAGGTDTQYF
-	once	TRBV4-3	TRBJ2-7	TGCGCCAGCAGCCTCGAGGGCGCAGCTGAGCAGTACTTC	CASSLEGAAEQYF
-	-	TRBV29-1	TRBJ2-2	TGCAGCGTTGTCCCACAGGCGGGGGCAGGGGAGCTGTTTTTT	CSVVPQAGAGELFF
-	-	TRBV18	TRBJ2-7	TGTGCCAGCTCACCCCGGGACACCCTCACGGAACAGTACTTC	CASSPRDTLTEQYF
TRBD2	-	TRBV3-1/TRBV3-2	TRBJ2-6	TGTGCCAGCAGCCAAGGGATTCGGGGGGGCAACGTCCTGACTTTC	CASSQGIRGGNVLTF
TRBD2	many	TRBV28	TRBJ2-3	TGTGCCAGCAGCCTCGGACTAGCGGGAATGGTAGATACGCAGTATTTT	CASSLGLAGMVDTQYF
TRBD1	-	TRBV6-5	TRBJ2-7	TGTGCCAGCAGTTATCGTGGCAGGGGGCGCCTCGAGCAGTACTTC	CASSYRGRGRLEQYF
-	-	TRBV28	TRBJ2-2	TGTGCCAGCAGTTTGAGCACCGGGGAGCTGTTTTTT	CASSLSTGELFF
-	-	TRBV2	TRBJ2-5	TGTGCCAGCAGTACACCTCCGGGAGAGCAGTACTTC	CASSTPPGEQYF
TRBD1	-	TRBV7-3	TRBJ1-4	TGTGCCAGCAGTCTCGACAGGGCAGATGAAAAACTGTTTTTT	CASSLDRADEKLFF
TRBD1	-	TRBV3-1/TRBV3-2	TRBJ1-1	TGTGCCAGCAGCCACCCTGGAGGGACAGGGGCGACTGAAGCTTTCTTT	CASSHPGGTGATEAFF
-	-	TRBV6-5	TRBJ1-6	TGTGCCAGCAGCCGCGAACCAACAGGTTCACCCCTCCACTTT	CASSREPTGSPLHF
TRBD1	-	TRBV2	TRBJ1-5	TGTGCCAGCAGTGCCCAACGGACAGGGAACAATCAGCCCCAGCATTTT	CASSAQRTGNNQPQHF
-	-	TRBV7-8	TRBJ2-7	TGTGCCAGCAGCTCCTCGGGAAGATCCGAGCAGTACTTC	CASSSSGRSEQYF
-	-	TRBV9	TRBJ2-3	TGTGCCAGCAGCGTAGATAGCTCAGCTACGCAGTATTTT	CASSVDSSATQYF